A single sample is the source of the 11 T cell receptor beta chains below, sequenced in a study of tumor T cells in aggressive B-cell lymphoma. Repertoires were generated with immunoSEQ multiplex PCR, while TCRdb's copy carries only in-frame clones and drops some. In the table there are about 11,000 clones, 80% to 95% of which are singletons. Input material: tumor tissue. The receptors were gathered from an adult with diffuse large B cell lymphoma.

This sequence joins TRBV7-9 and TRBJ1-6, with TRBD1 matching over 10 bases. Germline CDR1 is SEHNR and CDR2 is FQNEAQ (reference sequence). The CDR3 extends over 15 amino acids. V lost 5 bases and J lost 10; bases outside the gene matches: 8. The CDR3 nucleotides read TGTGCCAGCAGCAACCGCGGGACAGGGGTATCACCCCTCCACTTT. Protein sequence: CASSNRGTGVSPLHF.

The CDR3 spells CASSAGAPGTEAFF. The CDR3 DNA sequence: TGTGCCAGCAGCGCGGGGGCGCCGGGCACTGAAGCTTTCTTT. The chain uses TRBV11-3 and TRBJ1-1, with D possibly TRBD1 on 6 matching bases. V gave up 5 bases and J gave up 4 bases, with 14 bases separating them. The CDR3 covers 14 residues. Germline V lookup: CDR1 SGHNT, CDR2 YENEEA.

This clone was seen only once. The chain has TRBV19 and TRBJ2-5, with 13 bases identical to TRBD2. This CDR3 is 13 amino acids long. Germline CDR1 LNHDA, CDR2 SQIVND (reference sequence). V shed 9 bases, J shed 11 bases, and the junction held 9 bases outside the gene matches. In DNA, the CDR3 is TGTGCCAGGCAGGGACTAGCGGGGTGTGAGCAGTACTTC. This codes for CARQGLAGCEQYF.

The chain couples TRBV30 to TRBJ1-4; maybe TRBD1 (6 bases). The CDR3 contains 13 residues. Germline CDR1 is GTSNPN and CDR2 is SVGIG (reference sequence). The V and J ends lost 0 bases and 8 bases respectively, with 10 bases between them. CDR3 in DNA: TGTGCCTGGAGTGTACAGGGAAGCGAAAAACTGTTTTTT. This gives the protein CAWSVQGSEKLFF.

This clone has just one count. The rearrangement joins TRBV21-1 to TRBJ1-2. TRBV21-1 is an annotated pseudogene. The CDR3 extends over 14 amino acids. For the CDR3, the DNA is TGTGCCAGCAGTTTCCGGGGGACTAGGGATGGCTACACCTTC. It encodes CASSFRGTRDGYTF.

This chain joins TRBV5-4 and TRBJ1-3; D ambiguous. V lost 2 bases to trimming and J lost 4 bases, with 10 bases between them. CDR1 and CDR2 from the germline V gene are SGHNT and YYREEE (reference sequence). This CDR3 has 14 residues. CDR3 sequence: CASSLWAGGNTIYF. The CDR3 DNA is TGTGCCAGCAGCTTATGGGCAGGAGGAAACACCATATATTTT.

CDR3 nucleotides: TGTGCCAGCAGCTTAGCGGGAGGGAGAGGCAATGAGCAGTTCTTC. It yields the protein CASSLAGGRGNEQFF. The rearrangement joins TRBV7-9 to TRBJ2-1, with 7 bases aligning to TRBD2. There are 15 residues in the CDR3. V was pared by 0 bases and J by 6 bases, with 5 bases of the junction left unmatched. Germline V gene sequence: CDR1 SEHNR, CDR2 FQNEAQ (reference sequence).

V gene TRBV5-1 combines with J gene TRBJ2-2; TRBD1 might be the D (6 bases). Trimming took 4 bases from V and 1 from J, leaving 11 bases between them. The CDR3 runs to 15 residues. Germline lookup yields CDR1 SGHRS and CDR2 YFSETQ. CDR3 bases: TGCGCCAGCAGCACACAGGACAGGAACACCGGGGAGCTGTTTTTT. Translation: CASSTQDRNTGELFF.

This clone has just one count. This chain links TRBV6-1 with TRBJ1-5, with D uncertain. Trimming removed 4 bases from V and 4 bases from J, with 8 bases in between. The CDR3 runs 13 residues. Germline V gene data show CDR1 as MNHNS and CDR2 as SASEGT. The CDR3 region is CASSVSLNQPQHF. CDR3 sequence (DNA): TGTGCCAGCAGTGTTAGTCTTAATCAGCCCCAGCATTTT.

This clone was observed a single time. The rearrangement joins TRBV5-4 to TRBJ1-2; 10 bases line up with TRBD1. With 2 bases clipped from V and 4 bases from J, the junction kept 5 bases outside the gene matches. CDR3 length: 15 residues. Germline loops: CDR1 SGHNT, CDR2 YYREEE (reference sequence). The CDR3 bases are TGTGCCAGCAGCTTAGGGACAGGGGTTGCCTATGGCTACACCTTC. Its protein is CASSLGTGVAYGYTF.

The chain uses TRBV6-1 and TRBJ2-4; possibly TRBD1 for D (5 bases). The germline CDR1 and CDR2 sequences are MNHNS and SASEGT. The CDR3 is 15 amino acids. Trimming pared 4 bases from V and 7 bases from J, leaving 17 bases between. The CDR3 coding sequence is TGTGCCAGCAGTGGAAGGTCCGCAGGGAATAACATTCAGTACTTC. Amino acids: CASSGRSAGNNIQYF.